The 23 T cell receptor beta chains given below trace back to one sample, sequenced in a study of blood T cell repertoires in COVID-19. Sequencing was performed with immunoSEQ multiplex PCR; in TCRdb, only in-frame clones are kept and a portion is missing. The sample records some 200,000 clones, 90% to 95% being singletons. The sample comprised peripheral blood. Receptors originate from a man between 25 and 39 years old with acute or convalescent COVID-19.

The chain links TRBV19 to TRBJ1-2; D not resolved. CDR1 and CDR2 from the germline V gene are LNHDA and SQIVND (reference sequence). This CDR3 contains 13 residues. Trimming removed 0 bases at V and 6 bases at J, with 8 bases between. In DNA form, the CDR3 reads TGTGCCAGTAGTATAGAAGGGCGGGATGGCTACACCTTC. It is translated as CASSIEGRDGYTF.

The genes are TRBV2 and TRBJ1-5; TRBD1 aligns across 9 bases. From germline, CDR1 is SNHLY and CDR2 FYNNEI. The CDR3 is 15 amino acids. Trimming at V came to 7 bases and at J to 4 bases, leaving 8 bases not matched to a gene. The DNA of the CDR3 is TGTGCCAGCAACCCCCGAGGGACAGGGAATCAGCCCCAGCATTTT. Protein product: CASNPRGTGNQPQHF. The full variable domain, rest sourced from reference TRBV2 and TRBJ1-5, is EPEVTQTPSHQVTQMGQEVILRCVPISNHLYFYWYRQILGQKVEFLVSFYNNEISEKSEIFDDQFSVERPDGSNFTLKIRSTKLEDSAMYFCASNPRGTGNQPQHFGDGTRLSIL.

The rearrangement links TRBV30 to TRBJ1-1; D is possibly TRBD1 (6 bases). This CDR3 is built from 15 residues. Looked up from germline, CDR1 is GTSNPN and CDR2 is SVGIG (reference sequence). As DNA, the CDR3 is TGTGGCATTGGGGGCAGGGGTTTTTTTGGCACTGAAGCTTTCTTT. Translating gives CGIGGRGFFGTEAFF. Together with reference TRBV30 and TRBJ1-1, the CDR3 gives the full variable domain: SQTIHQWPATLVQPVGSPLSLECTVEGTSNPNLYWYRQAAGRGLQLLFYSVGIGQISSEVPQNLSASRPQDRQFILSSKKLLLSDSGFYLCGIGGRGFFGTEAFFGQGTRLTVV.

V and J are TRBV10-2 and TRBJ2-7; 8 bases match TRBD1. Germline CDR1 reads WSHSY; CDR2 reads SAAADI. This CDR3 is 14 amino acids long. After removal of 3 bases from V and 7 bases from J, the junction contained 8 bases not matched to a gene. CDR3 in amino acids: CASSDSQGAREQYF. The CDR3, as DNA: TGCGCCAGCAGTGATTCCCAGGGGGCGCGAGAGCAGTACTTC.

This chain joins TRBV10-1 and TRBJ2-2; 7 bases fit TRBD1. The CDR3 covers 16 residues. CDR1 WNHNN and CDR2 SYGVQD come from the germline V gene (reference sequence). Trimming at V came to 7 bases and at J to 0 bases, leaving 8 bases not matched to a gene. CDR3 DNA: TGCGCCAGCAATACTCCCGGGACAGCGAACACCGGGGAGCTGTTTTTT. Protein sequence: CASNTPGTANTGELFF.

The chain recombines TRBV27 with TRBJ1-5; 7 bases align to TRBD1. Germline V gene sequence: CDR1 MNHEY, CDR2 SMNVEV (reference sequence). With 4 bases clipped from V and 5 bases from J, the junction kept 5 bases outside the gene matches. The CDR3 totals 14 residues. The CDR3 DNA follows: TGTGCCAGCAGTTCCACAGGGGATTATCAGCCCCAGCATTTT. Translation: CASSSTGDYQPQHF.

This sequence joins TRBV5-4 and TRBJ2-3; TRBD2 might be the D (5 bases). CDR3 size: 12 residues. Germline assignment: CDR1 SGHNT and CDR2 YYREEE (reference sequence). Trimming left V 2 bases short and J 6 bases short, with 7 bases between. The DNA for the CDR3 is TGTGCCAGCAGCTTAGGCGGGGATACGCAGTATTTT. This encodes CASSLGGDTQYF.

This sequence joins TRBV19 and TRBJ1-1; 8 positions agree with TRBD1. This CDR3 spans 15 amino acids. The trim removed 3 bases at V and 3 bases at J, leaving 6 bases unmatched. From germline, CDR1 is LNHDA and CDR2 SQIVND (reference sequence). CDR3 region: CASSMGGQGHTEAFF. Here the CDR3 DNA reads TGTGCCAGTAGTATGGGTGGACAGGGACACACTGAAGCTTTCTTT.

This clone was seen a handful of times. The chain links TRBV28 to TRBJ1-6; possibly TRBD1 for D (6 bases). V lost 8 bases to trimming and J lost 0 bases, with 20 bases between them. The CDR3 runs 18 residues. Germline lookup yields CDR1 MDHEN and CDR2 SYDVKM. CDR3 DNA: TGTGCCAGCGCCCTTGAGTGGGGGGGCAGCTCCTATAATTCACCCCTCCACTTT. Protein sequence: CASALEWGGSSYNSPLHF. The full variable domain, its missing parts supplied by reference TRBV28 and TRBJ1-6, is DVKVTQSSRYLVKRTGEKVFLECVQDMDHENMFWYRQDPGLGLRLIYFSYDVKMKEKGDIPEGYSVSREKKERFSLILESASTNQTSMYLCASALEWGGSSYNSPLHFGNGTRLTVT.

This chain connects TRBV24-1 to TRBJ2-5; possible D gene TRBD2, 6 bases. V was shortened by 4 bases and J by 4 bases, with 15 bases between the two germline ends. Germline V gene lookup returns CDR1 KGHDR and CDR2 SFDVKD. This CDR3 contains 15 residues. The CDR3 DNA follows: TGTGCCACCAGTGAGGCCGACGGAGGGCTAGAGACCCAGTACTTC. Its translation is CATSEADGGLETQYF.

Written as DNA, the CDR3 is TGCGCCAGCCCCACCACTAGCGGGAGTCGTTACGAGCAGTACTTC. Translating it yields CASPTTSGSRYEQYF. J is TRBJ2-7 and V is TRBV10-1; 11 nucleotides match TRBD2. The CDR3 spans 15 residues. Germline V gene lookup returns CDR1 WNHNN and CDR2 SYGVQD (reference sequence). The junction had 10 bases not matched to a gene; V was cut back by 8 bases and J by 4 bases.

This chain joins TRBV2 and TRBJ2-7, with TRBD2 matching over 8 bases. CDR3 length equals 14 residues. The V gene end was trimmed by 7 bases and the J gene end by 3 bases; junction bases not matched to a gene: 8. CDR1 is SNHLY, CDR2 FYNNEI, per germline. The DNA for the CDR3 is TGTGCCAGCAAGGGCGGGAGGACGAGCTACGAGCAGTACTTC. Protein: CASKGGRTSYEQYF.

The chain couples TRBV7-9 to TRBJ2-3; the D gene is possibly TRBD2 (6 bases). Germline CDR1 and CDR2: SEHNR and FQNEAQ (reference sequence). V lost 6 bases and J lost 2, with 15 bases in between. The CDR3 totals 15 residues. CDR3 residues: CASSLTRGATDTQYF. The CDR3 DNA follows: TGTGCCAGCAGTTTAACCCGCGGGGCCACAGATACGCAGTATTTT.

J is TRBJ2-2 and V is TRBV6-5; 7 nucleotides agree with TRBD1. The CDR3 is made up of 14 amino acids. The germline CDR1 and CDR2 sequences are MNHEY and SVGAGI. The V gene end was trimmed by 6 bases and the J gene end by 3 bases; junction bases not matched to a gene: 4. The CDR3 sequence: CASRGDRDTGELFF. CDR3 nucleotides: TGTGCCAGCAGGGGAGACAGGGACACCGGGGAGCTGTTTTTT.

J is TRBJ1-1 and V is TRBV19; 9 bases are a match to TRBD1. The CDR3 is 14 amino acids. Trimming cost V 6 bases and J 3 bases; bases outside gene matches: 5. Germline CDR1 LNHDA, CDR2 SQIVND (reference sequence). CDR3 in amino acids: CASSRRDRDTEAFF. The CDR3 nucleotides are TGTGCCAGTAGCCGACGGGACAGGGACACTGAAGCTTTCTTT.

The chain uses TRBV6-5 and TRBJ2-7; D not resolved. Trimming pared 2 bases from V and 0 bases from J, leaving 8 bases between. CDR1 MNHEY and CDR2 SVGAGI come from the germline V gene. The CDR3 consists of 14 residues. CDR3: CASSYRRVSYEQYF. Written as DNA, the CDR3 is TGTGCCAGCAGTTACCGTAGAGTCTCCTACGAGCAGTACTTC.

This clone was observed a single time. The V and J genes are TRBV3-1 (or the pseudogene TRBV3-2) and TRBJ2-2; D might be TRBD1 (6 bases). Germline V gene sequence: CDR1 LGHDT, CDR2 YNNKEL (reference sequence). The ends were cut back, 2 bases at V and 1 base at J, with 17 bases in the middle. The CDR3 totals 18 residues. The chain's CDR3 is CASSQRGWGQGNTGELFF. CDR3 coding DNA: TGTGCCAGCAGCCAAAGGGGCTGGGGGCAGGGGAACACCGGGGAGCTGTTTTTT.

V and J are TRBV11-3 and TRBJ1-1; TRBD1 aligns across 7 bases. J was trimmed by 1 base and V by 5 bases; bases with no gene match: 4. CDR1 is SGHNT and CDR2 is YENEEA in the germline V gene. The CDR3 contains 14 residues. CDR3 sequence reads: CASSRGTANTEAFF. CDR3 bases: TGTGCCAGCAGCCGGGGGACAGCGAACACTGAAGCTTTCTTT.

CDR3 DNA sequence: TGTGCCAGCAGCTTAGGCACAGGGCTTCGGCCTGAAGCTTTCTTT. The encoded protein is CASSLGTGLRPEAFF. This chain connects TRBV7-9 to TRBJ1-1; possibly TRBD1 for D (6 bases). V dropped 1 base and J dropped 6 bases, with 15 bases sitting between them. The germline CDR1 and CDR2 sequences are SEHNR and FQNEAQ (reference sequence). This CDR3 is 15 amino acids long.

This clone was observed once. J is TRBJ1-6 and V is TRBV4-1; D may be TRBD1 (5 bases). Germline assignment: CDR1 MGHRA and CDR2 YSYEKL. The CDR3 is made up of 16 amino acids. The V end lost 0 bases, the J end lost 6 bases, and 12 bases lay between the germline ends. The CDR3 spells CASSQELGVGNSPLHF. The CDR3 nucleotides are TGCGCCAGCAGCCAAGAGTTAGGGGTGGGTAATTCACCCCTCCACTTT.

The rearrangement joins TRBV9 to TRBJ2-5, with TRBD1 matching over 9 bases. The CDR3 is made up of 15 amino acids. The J segment lost 4 bases and the V segment lost 0 bases, leaving 4 bases of the junction unmatched. Germline values: CDR1 SGDLS, CDR2 YYNGEE. The CDR3 loop is CASSVGTGAVETQYF. The CDR3 nucleotides read TGTGCCAGCAGCGTAGGGACAGGGGCGGTAGAGACCCAGTACTTC.

The V gene is TRBV29-1, the J gene TRBJ1-2; D is undetermined. Trimming took off 7 bases at V and 6 bases at J, with 15 bases between the two ends. CDR3 length: 12 amino acids. Germline values: CDR1 SQVTM, CDR2 ANQGSEA. The CDR3 DNA reads TGCAGCGGCGGGAATGTCGGGAATGGCTACACCTTC. Protein product: CSGGNVGNGYTF. Supplemented by reference TRBV29-1 and TRBJ1-2, the full variable domain reads SAVISQKPSRDICQRGTSLTIQCQVDSQVTMMFWYRQQPGQSLTLIATANQGSEATYESGFVIDKFPISRPNLTFSTLTVSNMSPEDSSIYLCSGGNVGNGYTFGSGTRLTVV.

The chain employs TRBV10-2 and TRBJ2-5; no clear D. Trimming shortened V by 4 bases and J by 2 bases, and 5 bases separated the two germline ends. This CDR3 spans 12 amino acids. Germline V lookup: CDR1 WSHSY, CDR2 SAAADI. The CDR3 protein is CASSVTQETQYF. DNA for the CDR3: TGCGCCAGCAGTGTGACTCAAGAGACCCAGTACTTC.